These 5 T cell receptor beta chains came from one sample sequenced in a study of chemoradiotherapy in HPV16-positive cancers. Method: immunoSEQ multiplex PCR; TCRdb's copy keeps in-frame clones and lacks some. The sample records 14,000 or so clones, approximately 90% being singletons. The sample consisted of tumor tissue, taken from a patient who underwent chemoradiotherapy. Every receptor here comes from a human donor with HPV-associated anogenital cancer.

The chain couples TRBV2 to TRBJ1-2; 11 nucleotides match TRBD1. Per germline, CDR1 SNHLY and CDR2 FYNNEI. V trimming: 11 bases; J trimming: 7 bases; junction bases outside the gene matches: 12. The CDR3 is 14 amino acids. CDR3 sequence reads: CASQAGQGASGYTF. CDR3 DNA sequence: TGTGCCTCACAGGCCGGACAGGGGGCTTCTGGCTACACCTTC. The variable domain in full, with the rest retrieved from reference TRBV2 and TRBJ1-2, is EPEVTQTPSHQVTQMGQEVILRCVPISNHLYFYWYRQILGQKVEFLVSFYNNEISEKSEIFDDQFSVERPDGSNFTLKIRSTKLEDSAMYFCASQAGQGASGYTFGSGTRLTVV.

The genes are TRBV7-9 and TRBJ2-3, with TRBD2 identical over 9 bases. The junction had 2 bases not matched to a gene; V was cut back by 1 base and J by 3 bases. The CDR3 has 15 amino acids. CDR1 SEHNR and CDR2 FQNEAQ come from the germline V gene (reference sequence). CDR3 in DNA: TGTGCCAGCAGCTTAGGGAGCGGGAGGACAGATACGCAGTATTTT. Amino acids: CASSLGSGRTDTQYF.

The genes are TRBV6-1 and TRBJ2-7, with 9 bases lining up with TRBD1. The V gene's germline CDR1 is MNHNS and CDR2 SASEGT. The CDR3 covers 13 residues. The V gene end was trimmed by 3 bases and the J gene end by 7 bases; junction bases not matched to a gene: 4. CDR3 DNA sequence: TGTGCCAGCAGTGATTACAGGGGGCAAGAGCAGTACTTC. Encoded protein: CASSDYRGQEQYF.

V is TRBV27 and J is TRBJ2-7; maybe TRBD1 (5 bases). Germline V gene data show CDR1 as MNHEY and CDR2 as SMNVEV (reference sequence). The V and J ends lost 5 bases and 0 bases respectively, with 14 bases between them. This CDR3 spans 15 amino acids. The CDR3 region is CASSPLGANSYEQYF. As DNA, the CDR3 is TGTGCCAGCAGTCCCTTAGGGGCCAACTCCTACGAGCAGTACTTC.

The V gene is TRBV5-1, the J gene TRBJ1-1; D may be TRBD1 (5 bases). Trimming took off 5 bases at V and 0 bases at J, with 11 bases between the two ends. CDR3 length equals 14 residues. In germline, CDR1 is SGHRS, CDR2 YFSETQ. CDR3 sequence (DNA): TGCGCCAGCAGAGAGGGGTTCATGAACACTGAAGCTTTCTTT. Its translation: CASREGFMNTEAFF.